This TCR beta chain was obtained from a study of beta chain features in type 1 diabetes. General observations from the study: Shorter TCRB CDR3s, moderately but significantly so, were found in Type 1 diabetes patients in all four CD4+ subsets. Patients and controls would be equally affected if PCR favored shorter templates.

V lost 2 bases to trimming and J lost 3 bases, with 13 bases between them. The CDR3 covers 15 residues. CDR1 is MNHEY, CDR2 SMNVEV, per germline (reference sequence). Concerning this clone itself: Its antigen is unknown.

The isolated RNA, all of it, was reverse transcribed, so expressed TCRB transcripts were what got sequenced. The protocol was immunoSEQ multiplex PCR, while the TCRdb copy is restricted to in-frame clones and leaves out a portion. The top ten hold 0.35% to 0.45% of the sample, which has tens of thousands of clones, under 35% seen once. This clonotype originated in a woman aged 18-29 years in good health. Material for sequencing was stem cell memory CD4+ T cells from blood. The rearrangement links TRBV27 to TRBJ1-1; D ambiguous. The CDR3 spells CASSLNEGWDTEAFF. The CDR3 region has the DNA TGTGCCAGCAGTTTAAATGAGGGCTGGGACACTGAAGCTTTCTTT.